These 5 T cell receptor beta chains were all obtained from the same sample, sequenced in a study of shared clonotypes between healthy human individuals. Assay: immunoSEQ multiplex PCR; the TCRdb copy retains only in-frame clones and omits some. Among 2 million to 3 million clones listed, around nine tenths were seen once. The sample was naive CD4+ T cells sorted from blood. Subset defined: CD45RA+ positively selected. The receptors here all came from a man aged 18 to 35 in good health.

This chain uses TRBV19 with TRBJ2-1, with D perhaps TRBD1 (6 bases). Trimming removed 6 bases from V and 3 bases from J, with 12 bases in between. Germline V gene sequence: CDR1 LNHDA, CDR2 SQIVND (reference sequence). This CDR3 has 14 residues. The CDR3 sequence: CASRGATNYNEQFF. In DNA, the CDR3 is TGTGCCAGTAGGGGGGCGACAAACTACAATGAGCAGTTCTTC.

The V call is TRBV6-5, the J call TRBJ2-1; 8 bases align to TRBD2. The CDR3 is 14 amino acids. V was clipped by 7 bases and J by 4 bases; unmatched bases: 6. Germline values: CDR1 MNHEY, CDR2 SVGAGI. In DNA form, the CDR3 reads TGTGCCAGCAATAGACGGGGGGGATACAATGAGCAGTTCTTC. This codes for CASNRRGGYNEQFF.

This clone was seen more than once but under ten times. Other DNA sequences in the sample encode the same CDR3. V usage is TRBV5-1 and J usage is TRBJ1-5, with D uncertain. V was trimmed by 0 bases and J by 7 bases, leaving 8 bases between them. Per the germline V gene, CDR1 is SGHRS and CDR2 is YFSETQ. The CDR3 spans 13 residues. The CDR3 DNA is TGCGCCAGCAGCTTGGAGGGTGGCCAGCCCCAGCATTTT. Translating gives CASSLEGGQPQHF.

The genes are TRBV7-2 and TRBJ2-3; tentatively, D is TRBD1 (5 bases). This CDR3 has 16 residues. Germline-derived CDR1 and CDR2 are SGHTA and FQGNSA. The V end was cut by 1 base, the J end by 2 bases, with 13 bases between. The chain's CDR3 is CASSLEAGWSTDTQYF. For the CDR3, the DNA is TGTGCCAGCAGCTTAGAGGCAGGGTGGTCCACAGATACGCAGTATTTT.

The rearrangement links TRBV6-1 to TRBJ1-2; 9 nucleotides agree with TRBD1. Germline V gene data show CDR1 as MNHNS and CDR2 as SASEGT. Germline trimming cut 4 bases from V and 2 bases from J; bases unmatched to any gene: 2. The CDR3 loop spans 14 amino acids. CDR3 in amino acids: CASSGGTGNYGYTF. CDR3 DNA sequence: TGTGCCAGCAGTGGGGGGACAGGGAACTATGGCTACACCTTC.